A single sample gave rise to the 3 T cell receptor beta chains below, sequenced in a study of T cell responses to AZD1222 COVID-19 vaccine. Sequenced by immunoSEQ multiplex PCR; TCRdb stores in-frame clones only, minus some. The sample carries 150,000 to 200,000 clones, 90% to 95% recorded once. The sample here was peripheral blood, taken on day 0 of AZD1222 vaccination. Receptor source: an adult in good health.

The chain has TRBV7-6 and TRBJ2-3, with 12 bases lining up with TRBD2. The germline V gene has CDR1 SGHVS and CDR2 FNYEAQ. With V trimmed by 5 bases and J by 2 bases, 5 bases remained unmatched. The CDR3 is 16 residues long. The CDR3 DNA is TGTGCCAGCAGCCTGACTAGCGGGAGCCCCACAGATACGCAGTATTTT. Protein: CASSLTSGSPTDTQYF.

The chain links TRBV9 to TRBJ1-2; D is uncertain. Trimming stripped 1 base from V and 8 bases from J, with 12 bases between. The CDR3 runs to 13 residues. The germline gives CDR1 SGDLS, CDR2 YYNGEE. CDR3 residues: CASSVRSGGGYTF. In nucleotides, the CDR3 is TGTGCCAGCAGCGTACGGTCGGGAGGAGGCTACACCTTC.

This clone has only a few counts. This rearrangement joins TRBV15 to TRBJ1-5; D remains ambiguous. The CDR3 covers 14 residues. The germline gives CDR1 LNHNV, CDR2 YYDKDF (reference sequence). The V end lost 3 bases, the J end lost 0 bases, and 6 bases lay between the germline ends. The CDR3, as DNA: TGTGCCACCAGCAGTCTTTATAGCAATCAGCCCCAGCATTTT. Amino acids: CATSSLYSNQPQHF.